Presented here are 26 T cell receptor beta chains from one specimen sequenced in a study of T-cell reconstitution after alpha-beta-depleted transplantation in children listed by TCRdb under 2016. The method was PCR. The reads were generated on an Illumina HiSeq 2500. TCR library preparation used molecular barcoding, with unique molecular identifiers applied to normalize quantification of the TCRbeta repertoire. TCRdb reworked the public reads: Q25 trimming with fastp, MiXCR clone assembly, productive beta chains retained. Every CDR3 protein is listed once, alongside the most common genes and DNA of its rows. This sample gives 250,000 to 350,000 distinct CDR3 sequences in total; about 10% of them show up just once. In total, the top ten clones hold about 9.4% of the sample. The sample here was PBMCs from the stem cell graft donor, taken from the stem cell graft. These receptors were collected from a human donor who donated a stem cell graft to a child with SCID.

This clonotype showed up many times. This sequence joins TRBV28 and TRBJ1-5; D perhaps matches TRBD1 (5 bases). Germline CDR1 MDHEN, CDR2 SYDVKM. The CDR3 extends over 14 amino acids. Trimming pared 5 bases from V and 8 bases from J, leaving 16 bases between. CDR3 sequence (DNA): TGTGCCAGCAGTGTCGGGACCTTAATTGAGCCCCAGCATTTT. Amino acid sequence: CASSVGTLIEPQHF.

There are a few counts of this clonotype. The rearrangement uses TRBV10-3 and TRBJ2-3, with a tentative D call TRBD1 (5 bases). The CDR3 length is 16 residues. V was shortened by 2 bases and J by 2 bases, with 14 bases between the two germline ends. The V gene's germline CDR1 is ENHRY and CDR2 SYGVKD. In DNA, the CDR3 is TGTGCCATCAGTGAGGTTCTGGACATGGACACAGATACGCAGTATTTT. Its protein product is CAISEVLDMDTDTQYF.

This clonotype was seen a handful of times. This CDR3 reads CSADVTSGGFYEQYF. In DNA form, the CDR3 reads TGCAGTGCGGACGTTACTAGCGGGGGTTTTTACGAGCAGTACTTC. This rearrangement joins TRBV20-1 to TRBJ2-7, with 11 bases lining up with TRBD2. J was trimmed by 4 bases and V by 6 bases; bases with no gene match: 11. From germline, CDR1 is DFQATT and CDR2 SNEGSKA (reference sequence). This CDR3 contains 15 residues.

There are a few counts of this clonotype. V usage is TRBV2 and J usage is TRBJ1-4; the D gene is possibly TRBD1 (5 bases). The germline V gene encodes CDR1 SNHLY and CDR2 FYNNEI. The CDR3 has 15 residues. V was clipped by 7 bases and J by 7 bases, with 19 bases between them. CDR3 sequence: CASIGVRDRGEKLFF. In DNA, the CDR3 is TGTGCCAGCATCGGGGTCCGGGACCGAGGTGAAAAACTGTTTTTT.

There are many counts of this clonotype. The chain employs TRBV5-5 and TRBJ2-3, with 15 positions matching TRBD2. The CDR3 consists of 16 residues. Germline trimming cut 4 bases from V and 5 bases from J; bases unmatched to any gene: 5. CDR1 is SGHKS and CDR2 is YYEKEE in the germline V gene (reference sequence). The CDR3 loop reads CASSRTSGGAGDTQYF. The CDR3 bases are TGTGCCAGCAGCAGGACTAGCGGGGGGGCCGGAGATACGCAGTATTTT. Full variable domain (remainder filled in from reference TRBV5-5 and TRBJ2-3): DAGVTQSPTHLIKTRGQQVTLRCSPISGHKSVSWYQQVLGQGPQFIFQYYEKEERGRGNFPDRFSARQFPNYSSELNVNALLLGDSALYLCASSRTSGGAGDTQYFGPGTRLTVL.

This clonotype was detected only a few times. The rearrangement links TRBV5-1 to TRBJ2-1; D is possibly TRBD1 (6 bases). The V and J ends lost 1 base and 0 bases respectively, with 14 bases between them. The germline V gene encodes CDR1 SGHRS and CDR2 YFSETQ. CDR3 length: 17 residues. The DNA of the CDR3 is TGCGCCAGCAGCTTGAGAACAGGGTGGAGCTCCTACAATGAGCAGTTCTTC. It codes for CASSLRTGWSSYNEQFF.

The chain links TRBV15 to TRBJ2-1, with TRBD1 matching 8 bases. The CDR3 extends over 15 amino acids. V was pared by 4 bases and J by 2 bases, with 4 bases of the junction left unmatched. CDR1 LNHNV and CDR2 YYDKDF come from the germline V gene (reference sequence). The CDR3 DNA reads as TGTGCCACCAGCACCGGACAGGGAACCTACAATGAGCAGTTCTTC. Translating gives CATSTGQGTYNEQFF.

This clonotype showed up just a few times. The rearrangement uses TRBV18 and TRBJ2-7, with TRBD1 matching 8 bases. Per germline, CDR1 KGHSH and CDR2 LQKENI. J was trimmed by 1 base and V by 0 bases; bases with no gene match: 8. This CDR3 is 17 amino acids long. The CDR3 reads CASSPPFQDRASYEQYF. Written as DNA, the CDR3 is TGTGCCAGCTCACCACCGTTCCAGGACAGGGCGTCCTACGAGCAGTACTTC.

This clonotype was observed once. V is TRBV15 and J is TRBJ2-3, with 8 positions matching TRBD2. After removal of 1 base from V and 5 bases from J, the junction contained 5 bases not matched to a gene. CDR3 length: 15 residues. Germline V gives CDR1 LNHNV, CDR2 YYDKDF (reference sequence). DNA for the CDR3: TGTGCCACCAGCAGAGCGGAGCGGGGGATAGATACGCAGTATTTT. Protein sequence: CATSRAERGIDTQYF.

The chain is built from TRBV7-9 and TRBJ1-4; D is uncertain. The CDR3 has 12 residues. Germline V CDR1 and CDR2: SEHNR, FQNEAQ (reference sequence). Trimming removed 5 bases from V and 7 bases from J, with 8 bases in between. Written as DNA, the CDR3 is TGTGCCAGCAGCCCGAACGGTGAAAAACTGTTTTTT. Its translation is CASSPNGEKLFF.

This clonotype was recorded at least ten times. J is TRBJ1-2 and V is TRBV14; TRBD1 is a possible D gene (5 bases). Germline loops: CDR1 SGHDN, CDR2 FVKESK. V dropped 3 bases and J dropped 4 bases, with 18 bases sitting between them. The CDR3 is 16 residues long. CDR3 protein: CASSQGSTGGIYGYTF. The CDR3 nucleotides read TGTGCCAGCAGCCAGGGTTCGACGGGGGGTATCTATGGCTACACCTTC.

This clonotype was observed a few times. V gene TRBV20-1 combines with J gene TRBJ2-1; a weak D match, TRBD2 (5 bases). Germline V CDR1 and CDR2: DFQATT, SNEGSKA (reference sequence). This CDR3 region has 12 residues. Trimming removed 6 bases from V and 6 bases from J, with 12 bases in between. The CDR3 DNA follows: TGCAGTGCCTATTTGGGAGCCAATGAGCAGTTCTTC. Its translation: CSAYLGANEQFF.

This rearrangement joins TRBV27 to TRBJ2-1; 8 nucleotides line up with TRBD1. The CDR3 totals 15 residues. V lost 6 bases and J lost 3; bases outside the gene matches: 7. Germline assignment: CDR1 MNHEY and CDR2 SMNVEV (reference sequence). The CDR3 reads CASSTTGEFYNEQFF. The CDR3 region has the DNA TGTGCCAGCAGCACGACAGGGGAATTCTACAATGAGCAGTTCTTC.

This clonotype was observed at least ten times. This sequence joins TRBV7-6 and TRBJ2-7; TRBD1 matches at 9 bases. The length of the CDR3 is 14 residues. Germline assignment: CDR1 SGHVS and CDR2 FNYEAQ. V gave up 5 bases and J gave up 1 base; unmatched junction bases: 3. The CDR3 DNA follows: TGTGCCAGCAGCCACGGACAGGGGTCCTACGAGCAGTACTTC. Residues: CASSHGQGSYEQYF.

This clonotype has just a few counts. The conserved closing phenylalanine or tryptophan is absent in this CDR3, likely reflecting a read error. The CDR3 loop is CASSLALGWQGSYEQYS. CDR3 coding DNA: TGTGCCAGCAGCTTAGCGCTAGGGTGGCAGGGATCCTACGAGCAGTACTCC. The rearrangement links TRBV7-2 to TRBJ2-7, with D maybe TRBD1 (5 bases). Germline V gene sequence: CDR1 SGHTA, CDR2 FQGNSA. The V end was cut by 0 bases, the J end by 1 base, with 16 bases between. The length of the CDR3 is 17 residues.

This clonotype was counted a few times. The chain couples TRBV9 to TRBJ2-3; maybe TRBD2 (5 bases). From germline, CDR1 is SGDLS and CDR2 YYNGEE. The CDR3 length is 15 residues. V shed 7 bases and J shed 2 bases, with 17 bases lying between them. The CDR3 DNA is TGTGCCAGCGATCCCGGACTGACAAACACAGATACGCAGTATTTT. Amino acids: CASDPGLTNTDTQYF.

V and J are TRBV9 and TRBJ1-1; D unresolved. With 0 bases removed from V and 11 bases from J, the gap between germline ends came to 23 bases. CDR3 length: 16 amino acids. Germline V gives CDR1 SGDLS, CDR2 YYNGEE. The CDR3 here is CASSVGAGGARSEAFF. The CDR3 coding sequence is TGTGCCAGCAGCGTAGGGGCAGGTGGCGCGCGTTCGGAGGCTTTCTTT. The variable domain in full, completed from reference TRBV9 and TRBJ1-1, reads DSGVTQTPKHLITATGQRVTLRCSPRSGDLSVYWYQQSLDQGLQFLIQYYNGEERAKGNILERFSAQQFPDLHSELNLSSLELGDSALYFCASSVGAGGARSEAFFGQGTRLTVV.

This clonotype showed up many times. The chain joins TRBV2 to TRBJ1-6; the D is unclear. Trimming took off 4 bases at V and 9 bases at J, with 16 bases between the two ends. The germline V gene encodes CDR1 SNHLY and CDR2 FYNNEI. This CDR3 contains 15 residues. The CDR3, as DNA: TGTGCCAGCAGTGGATCCGACCACGCCAGTTCACCCCTCCACTTT. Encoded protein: CASSGSDHASSPLHF. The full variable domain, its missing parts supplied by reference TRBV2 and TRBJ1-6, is EPEVTQTPSHQVTQMGQEVILRCVPISNHLYFYWYRQILGQKVEFLVSFYNNEISEKSEIFDDQFSVERPDGSNFTLKIRSTKLEDSAMYFCASSGSDHASSPLHFGNGTRLTVT.

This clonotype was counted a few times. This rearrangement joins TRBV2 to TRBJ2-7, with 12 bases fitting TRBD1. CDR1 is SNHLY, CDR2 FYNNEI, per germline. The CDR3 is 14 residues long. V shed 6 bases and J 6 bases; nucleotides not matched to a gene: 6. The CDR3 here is CASRGDRGHGEQYF. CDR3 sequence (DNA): TGTGCCAGCAGGGGGGACAGGGGGCATGGCGAGCAGTACTTC.

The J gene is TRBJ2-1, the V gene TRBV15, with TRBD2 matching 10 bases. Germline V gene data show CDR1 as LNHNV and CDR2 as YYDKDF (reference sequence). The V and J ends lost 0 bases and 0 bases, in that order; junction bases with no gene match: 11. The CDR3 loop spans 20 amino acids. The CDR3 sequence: CATSRDHNSGGSVSYNEQFF. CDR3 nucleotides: TGTGCCACCAGCAGAGATCACAATAGCGGGGGGTCTGTCTCCTACAATGAGCAGTTCTTC.

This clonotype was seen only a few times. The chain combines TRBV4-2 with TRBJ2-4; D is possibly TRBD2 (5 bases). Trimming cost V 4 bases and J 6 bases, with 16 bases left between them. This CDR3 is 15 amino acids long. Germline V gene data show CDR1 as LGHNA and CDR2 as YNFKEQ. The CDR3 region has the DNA TGTGCCAGCAGCCGTTCCGGGGTTGATGGAAACATTCAGTACTTC. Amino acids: CASSRSGVDGNIQYF.

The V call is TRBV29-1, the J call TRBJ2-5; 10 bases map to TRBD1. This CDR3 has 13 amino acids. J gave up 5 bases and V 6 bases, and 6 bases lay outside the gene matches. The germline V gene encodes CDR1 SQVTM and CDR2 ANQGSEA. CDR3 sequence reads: CSVRQGAAETQYF. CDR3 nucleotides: TGCAGCGTACGACAGGGGGCCGCGGAGACCCAGTACTTC.

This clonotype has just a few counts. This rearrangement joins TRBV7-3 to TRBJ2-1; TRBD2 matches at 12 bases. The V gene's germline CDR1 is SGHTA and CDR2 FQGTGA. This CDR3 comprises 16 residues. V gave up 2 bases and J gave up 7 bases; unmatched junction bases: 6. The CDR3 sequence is CASSLSTSGGFNEQFF. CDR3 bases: TGTGCCAGCAGCTTATCTACTAGCGGGGGGTTTAATGAGCAGTTCTTC.

CDR3 residues: CASSDDFTEAFF. CDR3 DNA: TGTGCCAGCAGTGATGATTTCACTGAAGCTTTCTTT. The chain carries TRBV2 and TRBJ1-1; D is unresolved. V lost 3 bases to trimming and J lost 4 bases, with 6 bases between them. Germline V gene data show CDR1 as SNHLY and CDR2 as FYNNEI. This CDR3 region has 12 residues.

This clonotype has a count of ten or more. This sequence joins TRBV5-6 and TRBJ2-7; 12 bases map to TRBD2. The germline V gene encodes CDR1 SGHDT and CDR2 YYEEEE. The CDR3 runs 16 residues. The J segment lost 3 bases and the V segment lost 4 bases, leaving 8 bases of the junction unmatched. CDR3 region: CASSGATSGGSYEQYF. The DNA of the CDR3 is TGTGCCAGCAGCGGCGCTACTAGCGGGGGGAGCTACGAGCAGTACTTC.

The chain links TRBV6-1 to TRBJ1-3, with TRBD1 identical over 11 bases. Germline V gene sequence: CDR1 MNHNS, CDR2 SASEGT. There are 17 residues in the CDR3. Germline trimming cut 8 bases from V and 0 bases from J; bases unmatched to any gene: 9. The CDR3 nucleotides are TGTGCCAGCTCACCCGGGACAGGGGGTTCCTCTGGAAACACCATATATTTT. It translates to CASSPGTGGSSGNTIYF.